The 25 T cell receptor beta chains below come from one sample, sequenced in a study of blood T cell repertoires in COVID-19. Clones were sequenced by immunoSEQ multiplex PCR, and TCRdb holds only the in-frame ones, with some missing. This sample carries about 120,000 clones, approximately 90% of them seen once, and the ten largest clones take approximately 20%. The material sequenced was peripheral blood. These receptors came from a human donor with acute or convalescent COVID-19. The donor label of this sample is uncertain.

The chain joins TRBV29-1 to TRBJ2-2; 7 bases agree with TRBD1. The junction had 10 bases not matched to a gene; V was cut back by 5 bases and J by 4 bases. This CDR3 spans 15 amino acids. CDR1 is SQVTM, CDR2 ANQGSEA, per germline. The CDR3 DNA sequence: TGCAGCGTTCTTACAGGGGTGACTCTCACCGGGGAGCTGTTTTTT. The encoded protein is CSVLTGVTLTGELFF.

This chain connects TRBV5-3 to TRBJ2-3; TRBD2 matches 7 bases. TRBV5-3 is known as an ORF, though its function is uncertain. CDR3 length equals 18 residues. The ends lost 0 bases at V and 1 base at J; junction bases unmatched: 11. CDR3 sequence reads: CARSLAFWEAGRTDTQYF. The CDR3 region has the DNA TGTGCCAGAAGCTTGGCCTTTTGGGAAGCGGGACGCACAGATACGCAGTATTTT.

The chain uses TRBV2 and TRBJ1-6, with 7 nucleotides matching TRBD1. CDR3 size: 14 residues. V gave up 3 bases and J gave up 10 bases; unmatched junction bases: 6. Germline CDR1 is SNHLY and CDR2 is FYNNEI. As DNA, the CDR3 is TGTGCCAGCAGTGAGTTCACAGGGGCCTCACCCCTCCACTTT. This sequence encodes CASSEFTGASPLHF. The variable domain in full, with the rest retrieved from reference TRBV2 and TRBJ1-6, is EPEVTQTPSHQVTQMGQEVILRCVPISNHLYFYWYRQILGQKVEFLVSFYNNEISEKSEIFDDQFSVERPDGSNFTLKIRSTKLEDSAMYFCASSEFTGASPLHFGNGTRLTVT.

CDR3 amino acids: CASSYAPRGRETQYF. The DNA of the CDR3 is TGTGCCAGCAGTTACGCCCCTCGGGGAAGAGAGACCCAGTACTTC. This rearrangement joins TRBV6-7 to TRBJ2-5; a weak D match, TRBD2 (5 bases). TRBV6-7 carries the ORF label, with uncertain function. V dropped 2 bases and J dropped 4 bases, with 14 bases sitting between them. CDR3 length equals 15 residues.

This clone showed up just once. The rearrangement joins TRBV29-1 to TRBJ2-5; 8 bases line up with TRBD2. After removal of 6 bases from V and 2 bases from J, the junction contained 8 bases not matched to a gene. Germline V gene data show CDR1 as SQVTM and CDR2 as ANQGSEA. This CDR3 contains 14 residues. This chain's CDR3 is CSVKLAALQETQYF. The CDR3 DNA reads as TGCAGCGTAAAACTAGCGGCTCTACAAGAGACCCAGTACTTC.

The V and J genes are TRBV24-1 and TRBJ2-2, with 7 bases matching TRBD1. Trimming at V came to 1 base and at J to 3 bases, leaving 7 bases not matched to a gene. This CDR3 is built from 17 residues. Germline CDR1 KGHDR, CDR2 SFDVKD. The CDR3 DNA is TGTGCCACCAGTGATTTTAGTACAGGGGTGGACACCGGGGAGCTGTTTTTT. It is translated as CATSDFSTGVDTGELFF.

The CDR3 here is CASSAATSGGRDTQYF. CDR3 bases: TGCGCCAGCAGCGCAGCAACTAGCGGGGGGAGAGATACGCAGTATTTT. This chain joins TRBV5-1 and TRBJ2-3, with 12 positions matching TRBD2. V lost 4 bases and J lost 5; bases outside the gene matches: 8. This CDR3 region has 16 residues. Germline V CDR1 and CDR2: SGHRS, YFSETQ.

This clone was counted once. The V gene is TRBV11-2, the J gene TRBJ2-1; 10 bases map to TRBD2. The length of the CDR3 is 15 residues. Germline V CDR1 and CDR2: SGHAT, FQNNGV. Germline trimming cut 1 base from V and 4 bases from J; bases unmatched to any gene: 1. CDR3: CASSLAAGGYNEQFF. The CDR3 coding sequence is TGTGCCAGCAGCTTAGCAGCGGGGGGGTACAATGAGCAGTTCTTC. The complete variable domain, with remaining parts taken from reference TRBV11-2 and TRBJ2-1, reads EAGVAQSPRYKIIEKRQSVAFWCNPISGHATLYWYQQILGQGPKLLIQFQNNGVVDDSQLPKDRFSAERLKGVDSTLKIQPAKLEDSAVYLCASSLAAGGYNEQFFGPGTRLTVL.

The CDR3 is CASGETSESLHF. Written as DNA, the CDR3 is TGTGCCAGCGGGGAGACATCAGAATCCCTCCACTTT. The gene calls are TRBV27 and TRBJ1-6; no clear D. Germline lookup yields CDR1 MNHEY and CDR2 SMNVEV (reference sequence). The CDR3 spans 12 residues. V was clipped by 8 bases and J by 14 bases, with 16 bases between them.

The J gene is TRBJ1-5, the V gene TRBV27, with TRBD1 identical over 10 bases. Trimming took 4 bases from V and 2 from J; bases not matched to a gene: 8. Germline V gene lookup returns CDR1 MNHEY and CDR2 SMNVEV (reference sequence). The CDR3 runs 17 residues. CDR3 DNA sequence: TGTGCCAGCAGTTATCTTGGACAGGGGGGGGGCAATCAGCCCCAGCATTTT. Protein sequence: CASSYLGQGGGNQPQHF.

The gene calls are TRBV7-2 and TRBJ1-1; D remains ambiguous. Germline values: CDR1 SGHTA, CDR2 FQGNSA. V was cut by 1 base and J by 2 bases, with 11 bases left in between. CDR3 length equals 15 residues. The CDR3 nucleotides read TGTGCCAGCAGCTTAGGTTTGGGGAGTAACACTGAAGCTTTCTTT. Encoded protein: CASSLGLGSNTEAFF.

This chain uses TRBV7-9 with TRBJ1-2; D possibly corresponds to TRBD1 (5 bases). Germline V gene sequence: CDR1 SEHNR, CDR2 FQNEAQ (reference sequence). V was trimmed by 5 bases and J by 1 base, leaving 14 bases between them. The CDR3 is 15 amino acids. CDR3 DNA sequence: TGTGCCAGCAGCCCGCAGGGACTTCTTAACTATGGCTACACCTTC. As protein: CASSPQGLLNYGYTF.

The rearrangement links TRBV19 to TRBJ1-2; D gene ambiguous. CDR1 is LNHDA and CDR2 is SQIVND in the germline V gene (reference sequence). The germline V and J ends were trimmed by 4 bases and 4 bases, with 10 bases remaining between them. The CDR3 runs to 13 residues. CDR3 sequence (DNA): TGTGCCAGTAGTAGCGCAGGCGCCTATGGCTACACCTTC. Its protein product is CASSSAGAYGYTF.

The chain couples TRBV7-2 to TRBJ2-7, with D possibly matching TRBD1 (5 bases). Per germline, CDR1 SGHTA and CDR2 FQGNSA. The CDR3 spans 18 residues. The germline V and J ends were trimmed by 0 bases and 4 bases, with 22 bases remaining between them. CDR3 sequence (DNA): TGTGCCAGCAGCTTAGCCAGTTTGGGTTTATGGGGCCGTTACGAGCAGTACTTC. It yields the protein CASSLASLGLWGRYEQYF. Looking up the rest from reference TRBV7-2 and TRBJ2-7 gives the full variable domain: GAGVSQSPSNKVTEKGKDVELRCDPISGHTALYWYRQSLGQGLEFLIYFQGNSAPDKSGLPSDRFSAERTGGSVSTLTIQRTQQEDSAVYLCASSLASLGLWGRYEQYFGPGTRLTVT.

V usage is TRBV27 and J usage is TRBJ1-5; D perhaps matches TRBD1 (6 bases). CDR3 length: 14 residues. V was trimmed by 2 bases and J by 4 bases, leaving 9 bases between them. Germline-derived CDR1 and CDR2 are MNHEY and SMNVEV (reference sequence). This chain's CDR3 is CASSLITGNQPQHF. DNA of the CDR3: TGTGCCAGCAGTTTAATCACAGGGAATCAGCCCCAGCATTTT.

The rearrangement joins TRBV3-1 (or the pseudogene TRBV3-2) to TRBJ1-1, with a possible D match to TRBD1 (5 bases). The CDR3 is 12 residues long. Per germline, CDR1 LGHDT and CDR2 YNNKEL (reference sequence). Trimming cost V 4 bases and J 7 bases, with 10 bases left between them. CDR3 DNA sequence: TGTGCCAGCAGCCGGCAGGGTGGTGAAGCTTTCTTT. Protein sequence: CASSRQGGEAFF.

The chain has TRBV7-9 and TRBJ2-2; 9 bases are shared with TRBD2. Trimming at V came to 1 base and at J to 2 bases, leaving 5 bases not matched to a gene. Germline loops: CDR1 SEHNR, CDR2 FQNEAQ (reference sequence). The CDR3 totals 17 residues. Here the CDR3 reads CASSLVKTSGNTGELFF. DNA for the CDR3: TGTGCCAGCAGCTTAGTCAAGACTAGCGGAAACACCGGGGAGCTGTTTTTT.

The CDR3 here is CASSIVSGGSFSYGYTF. The DNA of the CDR3 is TGTGCCAGTAGTATAGTATCAGGGGGGTCATTTAGCTATGGCTACACCTTC. This chain connects TRBV19 to TRBJ1-2; TRBD1 agrees at 7 bases. Per germline, CDR1 LNHDA and CDR2 SQIVND (reference sequence). The CDR3 is 17 amino acids. V lost 1 base and J lost 4; bases outside the gene matches: 12.

The gene calls are TRBV28 and TRBJ2-1; D may be TRBD2 (6 bases). The CDR3 covers 15 residues. CDR1 is MDHEN and CDR2 is SYDVKM in the germline V gene. Trimming shortened V by 5 bases and J by 1 base, and 12 bases separated the two germline ends. The CDR3 loop is CASSVGEVSYNEQFF. The CDR3 DNA is TGTGCCAGCAGTGTCGGGGAGGTATCCTACAATGAGCAGTTCTTC.

The gene calls are TRBV7-6 and TRBJ2-2, with D perhaps TRBD1 (5 bases). Germline CDR1 is SGHVS and CDR2 is FNYEAQ. The CDR3 has 17 residues. Trimming stripped 5 bases from V and 4 bases from J, with 20 bases between. CDR3 protein: CASSPRARASGTGELFF. DNA for the CDR3: TGTGCCAGCAGCCCCAGGGCCAGGGCCTCGGGCACCGGGGAGCTGTTTTTT.

This clone was seen once. J is TRBJ2-1 and V is TRBV19; 7 nucleotides line up with TRBD2. Trimming removed 5 bases from V and 0 bases from J; junction bases left unmatched: 4. This CDR3 is built from 15 residues. Germline V CDR1 and CDR2: LNHDA, SQIVND (reference sequence). CDR3 region: CASSARGSSYNEQFF. In nucleotides, the CDR3 is TGTGCCAGTAGTGCGCGGGGGAGCTCCTACAATGAGCAGTTCTTC.

The CDR3 sequence is CASSPRPGGELFF. As DNA, the CDR3 is TGTGCCAGCAGTCCCAGACCGGGCGGGGAGCTGTTTTTT. V and J are TRBV7-9 and TRBJ2-2; D gene ambiguous. CDR3 size: 13 residues. Germline V gene sequence: CDR1 SEHNR, CDR2 FQNEAQ (reference sequence). Trimming removed 6 bases at V and 7 bases at J, with 12 bases between. Full variable domain (remainder filled in from reference TRBV7-9 and TRBJ2-2): DTGVSQNPRHKITKRGQNVTFRCDPISEHNRLYWYRQTLGQGPEFLTYFQNEAQLEKSRLLSDRFSAERPKGSFSTLEIQRTEQGDSAMYLCASSPRPGGELFFGEGSRLTVL.

The chain uses TRBV3-1 (or the pseudogene TRBV3-2) and TRBJ2-7; perhaps TRBD1 as D (6 bases). In germline, CDR1 is LGHDT, CDR2 YNNKEL (reference sequence). Deletions cut 6 bases from V and 4 bases from J, with 16 bases between. CDR3 size: 14 residues. In DNA form, the CDR3 reads TGTGCCAGCAGTAACTTGGACAGAGATTACGAGCAGTACTTC. Protein: CASSNLDRDYEQYF.

The J gene is TRBJ1-2, the V gene TRBV28; D not resolved. The V and J ends lost 11 bases and 2 bases respectively, with 12 bases between them. The CDR3 runs to 12 residues. The germline CDR1 and CDR2 sequences are MDHEN and SYDVKM. Here the CDR3 reads CAAAAENYGYTF. CDR3 nucleotides: TGTGCCGCTGCCGCGGAGAACTATGGCTACACCTTC.

This chain joins TRBV4-1 and TRBJ2-1; D is ambiguous. CDR1 and CDR2 from the germline V gene are MGHRA and YSYEKL. The V end lost 4 bases, the J end lost 0 bases, and 10 bases lay between the germline ends. The CDR3 is 15 amino acids. The CDR3 DNA reads TGCGCCAGCAGCCTCTTGCTAGTCTCCTACAATGAGCAGTTCTTC. This sequence encodes CASSLLLVSYNEQFF.